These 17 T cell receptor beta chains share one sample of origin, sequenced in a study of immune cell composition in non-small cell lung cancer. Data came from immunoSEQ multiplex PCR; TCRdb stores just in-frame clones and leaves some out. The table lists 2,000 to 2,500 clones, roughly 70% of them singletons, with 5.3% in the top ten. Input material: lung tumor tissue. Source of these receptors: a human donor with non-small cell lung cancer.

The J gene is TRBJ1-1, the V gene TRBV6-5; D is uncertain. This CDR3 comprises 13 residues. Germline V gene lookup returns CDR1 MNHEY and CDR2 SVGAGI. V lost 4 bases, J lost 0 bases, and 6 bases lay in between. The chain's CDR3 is CASSWGVNTEAFF. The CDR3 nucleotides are TGTGCCAGCAGTTGGGGAGTGAACACTGAAGCTTTCTTT.

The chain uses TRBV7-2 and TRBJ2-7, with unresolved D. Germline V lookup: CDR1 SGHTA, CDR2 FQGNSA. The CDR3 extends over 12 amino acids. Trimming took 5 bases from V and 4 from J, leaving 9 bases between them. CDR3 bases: TGTGCCAGCAGCGTCGACATGTACGAGCAGTACTTC. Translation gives CASSVDMYEQYF.

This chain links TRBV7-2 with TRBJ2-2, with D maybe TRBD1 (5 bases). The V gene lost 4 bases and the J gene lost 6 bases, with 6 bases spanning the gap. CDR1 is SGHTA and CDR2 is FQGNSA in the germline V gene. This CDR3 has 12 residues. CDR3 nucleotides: TGTGCCAGCAGCTGGGGCCCCGGGGAGCTGTTTTTT. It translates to CASSWGPGELFF.

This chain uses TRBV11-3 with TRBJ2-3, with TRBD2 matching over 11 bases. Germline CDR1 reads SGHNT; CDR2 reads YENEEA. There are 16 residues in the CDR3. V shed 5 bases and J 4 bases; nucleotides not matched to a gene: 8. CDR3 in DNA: TGTGCCAGCAGCCCCCTCCTAGCGGGAGGTCCAGATACGCAGTATTTT. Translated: CASSPLLAGGPDTQYF.

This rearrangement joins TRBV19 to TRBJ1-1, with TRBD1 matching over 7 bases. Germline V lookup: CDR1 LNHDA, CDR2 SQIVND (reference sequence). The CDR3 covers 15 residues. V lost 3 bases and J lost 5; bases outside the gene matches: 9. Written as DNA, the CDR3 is TGTGCCAGTAGTATGACAAGACAGGGTTTGACTGAAGCTTTCTTT. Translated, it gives CASSMTRQGLTEAFF.

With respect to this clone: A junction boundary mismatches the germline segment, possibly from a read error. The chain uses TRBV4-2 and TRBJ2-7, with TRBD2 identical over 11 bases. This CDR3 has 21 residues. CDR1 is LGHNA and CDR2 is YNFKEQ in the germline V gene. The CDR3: CASSQDNHFRGLAASSYGQYF. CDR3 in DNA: TGTGCCAGCAGCCAAGATAATCACTTCCGGGGACTAGCGGCGAGCTCCTACGGGCAGTACTTC.

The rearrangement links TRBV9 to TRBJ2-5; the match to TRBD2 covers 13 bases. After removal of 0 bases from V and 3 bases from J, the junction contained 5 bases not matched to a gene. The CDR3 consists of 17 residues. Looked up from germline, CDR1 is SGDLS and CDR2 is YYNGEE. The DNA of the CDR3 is TGTGCCAGCAGCGTAGGACGACTAGCGGGAGGCGAAGAGACCCAGTACTTC. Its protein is CASSVGRLAGGEETQYF.

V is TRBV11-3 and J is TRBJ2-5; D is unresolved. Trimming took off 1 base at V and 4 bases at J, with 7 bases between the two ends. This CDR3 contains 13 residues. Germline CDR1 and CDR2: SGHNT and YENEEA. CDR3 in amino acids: CASSLGRLETQYF. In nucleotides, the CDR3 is TGTGCCAGCAGCTTAGGCAGGCTAGAGACCCAGTACTTC.

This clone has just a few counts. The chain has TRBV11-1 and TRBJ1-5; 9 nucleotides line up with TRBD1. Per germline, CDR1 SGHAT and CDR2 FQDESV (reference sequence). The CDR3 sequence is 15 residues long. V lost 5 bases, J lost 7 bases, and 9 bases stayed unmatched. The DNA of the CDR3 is TGTGCCAGCAGCCGGGACAGGGTCACGGGGCAGCCCCAGCATTTT. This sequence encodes CASSRDRVTGQPQHF.

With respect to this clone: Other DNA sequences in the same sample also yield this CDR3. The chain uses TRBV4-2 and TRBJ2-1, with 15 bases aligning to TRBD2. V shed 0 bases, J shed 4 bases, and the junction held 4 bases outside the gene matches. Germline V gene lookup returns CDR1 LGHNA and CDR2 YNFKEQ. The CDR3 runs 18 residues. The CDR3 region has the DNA TGTGCCAGCAGCCAAGATCCCGGACTAGCGGGGGGGTACAATGAGCAGTTCTTC. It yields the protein CASSQDPGLAGGYNEQFF.

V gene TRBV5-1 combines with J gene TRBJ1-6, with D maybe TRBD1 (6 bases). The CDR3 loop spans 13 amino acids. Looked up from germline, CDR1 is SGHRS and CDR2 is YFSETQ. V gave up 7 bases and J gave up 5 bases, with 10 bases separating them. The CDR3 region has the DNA TGCGCCAGCCAGGACAGAGATAATTCACCCCTCCACTTT. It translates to CASQDRDNSPLHF.

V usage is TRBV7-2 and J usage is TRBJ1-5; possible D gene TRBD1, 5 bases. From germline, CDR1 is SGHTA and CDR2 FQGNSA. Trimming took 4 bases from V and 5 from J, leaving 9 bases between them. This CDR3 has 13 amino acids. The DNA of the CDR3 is TGTGCCAGCAGCTCAAAAGGGGATCAGCCCCAGCATTTT. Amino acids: CASSSKGDQPQHF.

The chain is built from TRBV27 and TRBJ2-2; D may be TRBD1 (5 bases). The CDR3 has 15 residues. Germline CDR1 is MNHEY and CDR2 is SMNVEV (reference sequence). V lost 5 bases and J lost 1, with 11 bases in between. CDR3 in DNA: TGTGCCAGCAGTGACGTGACAGAGAACACCGGGGAGCTGTTTTTT. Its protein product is CASSDVTENTGELFF.

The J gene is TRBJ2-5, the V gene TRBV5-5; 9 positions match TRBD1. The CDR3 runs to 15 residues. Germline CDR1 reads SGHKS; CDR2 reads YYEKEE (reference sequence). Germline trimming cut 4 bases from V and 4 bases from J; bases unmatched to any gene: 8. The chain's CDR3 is CASSQNTGGSETQYF. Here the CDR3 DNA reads TGTGCCAGCAGCCAGAACACAGGGGGCTCAGAGACCCAGTACTTC.

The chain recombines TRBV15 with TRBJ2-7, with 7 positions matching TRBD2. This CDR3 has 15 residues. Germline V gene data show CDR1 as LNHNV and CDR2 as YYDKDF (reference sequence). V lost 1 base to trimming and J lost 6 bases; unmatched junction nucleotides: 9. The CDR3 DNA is TGTGCCACCAGCAGAGGACGGTCCGGCGGGAGCGAGCAGTACTTC. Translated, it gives CATSRGRSGGSEQYF.

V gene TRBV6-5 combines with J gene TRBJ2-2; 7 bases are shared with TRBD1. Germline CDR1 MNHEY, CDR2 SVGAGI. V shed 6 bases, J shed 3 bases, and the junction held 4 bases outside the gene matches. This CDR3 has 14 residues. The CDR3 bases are TGTGCCAGCAGCCGGGGACAGTACACCGGGGAGCTGTTTTTT. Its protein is CASSRGQYTGELFF.

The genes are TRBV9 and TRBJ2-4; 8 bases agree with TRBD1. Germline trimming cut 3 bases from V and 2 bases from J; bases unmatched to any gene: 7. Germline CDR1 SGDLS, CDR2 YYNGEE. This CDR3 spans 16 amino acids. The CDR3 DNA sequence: TGTGCCAGCAGCGCCACAGGGGGAACTACCAAAAACATTCAGTACTTC. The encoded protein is CASSATGGTTKNIQYF.